This T cell receptor (beta chain) was obtained from a study of blood T cell repertoires in COVID-19 (dated by TCRdb to 2020 to 2022). The study in broad terms: Samples from collaborators originated in the United States, Italy and Spain and spanned both the acute and convalescent phases of COVID-19. Samples came from the ongoing ImmuneRACE study (first 160 participants) plus 1,254 subjects from 6 global collaborators. A de-identified subject ID, COVID-19 status, age in years and sex were almost always included in the sample metadata. Where HLA class I and class II types were available, the types were taken from metadata supplied by the sample provider, not from assay-based typing. The prospective study material was composed of cDNA or gDNA derived from T cells, B-cell-depleted T cells, or PBMCs. The repertoires were released in a freely available public database meant as a resource for research on the immune response to SARS-CoV-2. Deeply sampled blood TCRbeta repertoires from subjects exposed to, actively infected with, or recovered from COVID-19 were included in the dataset.

In the germline V gene, CDR1 corresponds to SGHVS and CDR2 to FNYEAQ. A distance of 12 bases separates the germline ends of V and J, which lose 1 base and 2 bases respectively. Taken from cysteine to phenylalanine, the CDR3 has 15 residues. Just CDR3 DNA is preserved here, 45 bases in frame from base 1. Broader findings and caveats from the paper: The quantity of clinical and demographic metadata differed by source and by participant and was supplied without curation.

One collaborating source in Seattle enrolled patients during active infection and followed them longitudinally through the course of disease. Whole blood was collected in K2EDTA tubes by collaborating institutions according to the institutions' own protocols. Collaborator samples were shipped for TCRbeta analysis as frozen whole blood, isolated PBMCs, or DNA extracted from either sample type. For this clone: There is no known antigen for this receptor. Base quality data are lacking; no much larger clone is found one base away.

The immunoSEQ Assay, a bias-controlled multiplex PCR, was used to amplify TCRbeta CDR3 regions from genomic DNA. The authors processed their data as follows. Nucleated cell counts per sample were estimated from amplification of reference gene primers within the assay. To quantify the absolute abundance of each unique TCRbeta CDR3 rearrangement, sequence reads were collapsed and filtered. For each sample, productive Simpson clonality was calculated as the square root of Simpson's diversity index across productive rearrangements. This is the immuneACCESS table as TCRdb keeps it, with only in-frame sequences that have V and J called. A part of the clones is gone; compared with another copy, unresolved V genes explain less than half, and the rest is unexplained. That table furnishes V, J and clone size, whereas the DNA furnished D and trimming. The sample includes 35,000 to 45,000 clones, with roughly 92% observed a single time. The top ten clones comprise 0.35% to 0.4% of the sample.

The chain is made from TRBV7-6 and TRBJ2-7; the D gene is perhaps TRBD2, from 5 matching bases. The specimen was peripheral blood. The receptor comes from a man aged 50-60 years with COVID-19, enrolled during active disease. The nucleotide sequence reads as follows: TGTGCCAGCAGCTTAGGAAGTAGTAGCGCCTACGAGCAGTACTTC. The encoded protein is CASSLGSSSAYEQYF.